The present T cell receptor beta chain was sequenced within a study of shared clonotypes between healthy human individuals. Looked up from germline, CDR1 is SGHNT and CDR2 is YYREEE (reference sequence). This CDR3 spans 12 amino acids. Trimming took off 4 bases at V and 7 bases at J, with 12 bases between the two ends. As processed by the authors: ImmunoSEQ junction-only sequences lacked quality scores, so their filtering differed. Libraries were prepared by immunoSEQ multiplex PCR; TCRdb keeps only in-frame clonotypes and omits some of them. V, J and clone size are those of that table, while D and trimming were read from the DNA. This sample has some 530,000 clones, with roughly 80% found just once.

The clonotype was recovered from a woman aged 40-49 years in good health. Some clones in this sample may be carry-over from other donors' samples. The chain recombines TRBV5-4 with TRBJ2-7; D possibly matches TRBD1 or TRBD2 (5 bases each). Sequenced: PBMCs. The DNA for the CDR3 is TGTGCCAGCAGCCCATTTTGGGGGGAGCAGTACTTC. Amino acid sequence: CASSPFWGEQYF. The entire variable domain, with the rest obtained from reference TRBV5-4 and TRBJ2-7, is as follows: ETGVTQSPTHLIKTRGQQVTLRCSSQSGHNTVSWYQQALGQGPQFIFQYYREEENGRGNFPPRFSGLQFPNYSSELNVNALELDDSALYLCASSPFWGEQYFGPGTRLTVT.